A selection of T cell receptor beta chains follows, all from one sample in a study of T cell changes during pregnancy in multiple sclerosis. Using immunoSEQ multiplex PCR, the repertoire was profiled, and TCRdb retains in-frame clones only, with some absent. The sample gives tens of thousands of clones, around nine tenths of which show up once; 0.45% to 0.6% is in the top ten. The sample here was CD4+ T cells from peripheral blood mononuclear cells, taken in the first trimester of pregnancy. The receptors originated from a female donor with multiple sclerosis, enrolled in a pregnancy study. CDR3s include the opening cysteine and the closing phenylalanine or tryptophan. The D gene is left open where the match is weak. Clone size is not always given. Where it is, it says once, few, many or a class for expanded clones.

13	TRBV5-1	TRBJ2-5	-	-	CASRPTSQETQYF	TGCGCCAGCAGGCCAACTAGTCAAGAGACCCAGTACTTC
18	TRBV4-2	TRBJ2-4	-	TRBD2	CASSQGLAGGLAKNIQYF	TGTGCCAGCAGCCAGGGACTAGCGGGGGGATTAGCCAAAAACATTCAGTACTTC
17	TRBV4-2	TRBJ1-3	few	-	CASSQNLLFVAGNTIYF	TGTGCCAGCAGCCAAAATTTACTTTTTGTAGCTGGAAACACCATATATTTT
16	TRBV30	TRBJ1-3	-	-	CAWSAPGGVAGNTIYF	TGTGCCTGGAGTGCCCCCGGGGGGGTGGCTGGAAACACCATATATTTT
13	TRBV10-2	TRBJ2-1	-	-	CASSLSSYNEQFF	TGCGCCAGCAGTCTCAGCTCCTACAATGAGCAGTTCTTC
14	TRBV27	TRBJ1-1	-	-	CASSLTPVNTEAFF	TGTGCCAGCAGTTTGACTCCGGTTAACACTGAAGCTTTCTTT
15	TRBV9	TRBJ1-4	-	-	CASSVDTRLNEKLFF	TGTGCCAGCAGCGTAGACACCAGGTTAAATGAAAAACTGTTTTTT
14	TRBV28	TRBJ1-5	-	-	CASSLMQGNQPQHF	TGTGCCAGCAGTTTAATGCAGGGCAATCAGCCCCAGCATTTT
16	TRBV11-1	TRBJ2-3	-	-	CASSLHVTMGMDTQYF	TGTGCCAGCAGCTTACATGTCACGATGGGCATGGATACGCAGTATTTT
14	TRBV28	TRBJ2-7	-	-	CASSLLRGAYEQYF	TGTGCCAGCAGTTTATTGCGGGGAGCCTACGAGCAGTACTTC
15	TRBV7-7	TRBJ2-1	-	TRBD1	CASSTGTGEYNEQFF	TGTGCCAGCAGCACCGGGACAGGGGAGTACAATGAGCAGTTCTTC
14	TRBV28	TRBJ1-2	-	TRBD1	CASSFGDRTYGYTF	TGTGCCAGCAGTTTCGGGGACAGGACCTATGGCTACACCTTC
14	TRBV19	TRBJ2-5	-	-	CASSIGGVQETQYF	TGTGCCAGTAGTATAGGGGGAGTCCAAGAGACCCAGTACTTC
15	TRBV5-1	TRBJ1-6	-	-	CASSLSPGEGSPLHF	TGCGCCAGCAGCTTGAGCCCGGGGGAGGGTTCACCCCTCCACTTT
14	TRBV25-1	TRBJ2-7	-	-	CASSPTRPAGEQYF	TGTGCCAGCAGTCCCACGAGGCCCGCGGGCGAGCAGTACTTC
15	TRBV6-1	TRBJ1-2	-	-	CASRPTATLPYGYTF	TGTGCCAGCAGGCCTACCGCCACCTTACCCTATGGCTACACCTTC
15	TRBV25-1	TRBJ1-6	-	TRBD1	CASRGQGGDNSPLHF	TGTGCCAGCAGAGGACAGGGGGGGGATAATTCACCCCTCCACTTT